The rows below give T cell receptor beta chains drawn from one sample of a study of vaccination effects on CD4 cells after COVID-19. Their target antigens are unknown. The repertoire was sequenced with immunoSEQ multiplex PCR; TCRdb's copy has only in-frame clones and lacks some. Among some 60,000 clones, 70% to 80% were seen once, and the ten largest hold 2.8%. The sample consisted of CD4+ T cells from PBMCs cultured with HCoV-NL63 spike peptides, taken before COVID-19 vaccination. All receptors derive from a human donor who received a COVID-19 vaccine. The CDR3 runs from the conserved cysteine through the conserved F or W. Fields, in order: clone size, J gene, D gene, V gene, CDR3 protein, CDR3 DNA. D genes are given only for firm matches. The listing skips clone size in some rows; elsewhere it reads once, few, many or a size class.

>.|TRBJ2-3|.|TRBV4-2
CASSQDLDVDSTDTQYF
TGTGCCAGCAGCCAAGATTTGGACGTGGATAGCACAGATACGCAGTATTTT
>.|TRBJ1-3|TRBD1|TRBV5-5
CASSLGRRGQDSGNTIYF
TGTGCCAGCAGCTTGGGCCGTAGGGGACAGGACTCTGGAAACACCATATATTTT
>.|TRBJ1-1|.|TRBV30
CAWRSTLGASNTEAFF
TGTGCCTGGAGATCAACCCTCGGGGCCTCCAACACTGAAGCTTTCTTT
>.|TRBJ1-2|.|TRBV5-1
CASSPGSGANYGYTF
TGCGCCAGCAGCCCGGGGAGCGGGGCTAACTATGGCTACACCTTC
>few|TRBJ2-5|TRBD1|TRBV6-2/TRBV6-3
CASSTDRAETQYF
TGTGCCAGCAGTACGGACAGGGCAGAGACCCAGTACTTC
>.|TRBJ1-1|TRBD1|TRBV18
CASSLTGGNAEAFF
TGTGCCAGCTCACTAACAGGGGGTAACGCTGAAGCTTTCTTT
>.|TRBJ2-3|.|TRBV7-2
CASSFPPDTQYF
TGTGCCAGCAGCTTCCCCCCAGATACGCAGTATTTT
>.|TRBJ2-5|TRBD1|TRBV7-3
CASSPGQIETQYF
TGTGCCAGCAGCCCGGGACAGATAGAGACCCAGTACTTC
>.|TRBJ1-1|TRBD1|TRBV6-5
CASRLWAGGYPEAFF
TGTGCCAGCAGGTTATGGGCAGGGGGTTACCCTGAAGCTTTCTTT
>.|TRBJ2-3|.|TRBV7-2
CASSTRVAATDTQYF
TGTGCCAGCAGTACACGCGTAGCGGCGACAGATACGCAGTATTTT
>once|TRBJ1-3|TRBD1|TRBV28
CASSITGTGLGGNTIYF
TGTGCCAGCAGTATAACCGGGACAGGGCTTGGTGGAAACACCATATATTTT
>few|TRBJ1-5|.|TRBV30
CAWTGGTNQPQHF
TGTGCCTGGACTGGGGGAACTAATCAGCCCCAGCATTTT
>once|TRBJ2-2|TRBD2|TRBV6-5
CASLTTGGTGELFF
TGTGCCAGCCTAACGACGGGGGGCACCGGGGAGCTGTTTTTT
>.|TRBJ2-5|.|TRBV4-1
CASSQVGRQETQYF
TGCGCCAGCAGCCAGGTTGGCAGGCAAGAGACCCAGTACTTC
>.|TRBJ1-2|.|TRBV19
CASSMWQGSLANYGYTF
TGTGCCAGTAGTATGTGGCAGGGATCTCTGGCTAACTATGGCTACACCTTC
>.|TRBJ2-2|.|TRBV29-1
CSVRQDSNTGELFF
TGCAGCGTCAGACAGGATTCGAACACCGGGGAGCTGTTTTTT
>.|TRBJ2-5|TRBD2|TRBV4-1
CASSQIAGEYQETQYF
TGCGCCAGCAGCCAAATAGCGGGGGAATACCAAGAGACCCAGTACTTC
>.|TRBJ1-2|TRBD1|TRBV10-2
CASSAGEQGFSGYTF
TGCGCCAGCAGCGCCGGTGAACAGGGGTTTTCTGGCTACACCTTC
>.|TRBJ1-4|.|TRBV28
CASSLFSLRGWGKLFF
TGTGCCAGCAGTTTATTCAGTTTGAGGGGGTGGGGAAAACTGTTTTTT
>once|TRBJ2-6|.|TRBV6-5
CASGNSGANVLTF
TGTGCCAGCGGGAACTCTGGGGCCAACGTCCTGACTTTC
>.|TRBJ2-3|.|TRBV28
CASRFTGPYTDTQYF
TGTGCCAGCAGGTTTACCGGGCCTTACACAGATACGCAGTATTTT
>.|TRBJ1-3|.|TRBV4-1
CASSQGYGPSGNTIYF
TGCGCCAGCAGCCAGGGTTACGGACCCTCTGGAAACACCATATATTTT
>.|TRBJ2-1|.|TRBV5-1
CASSRGLRRDYNEQFF
TGCGCCAGCAGTCGGGGGCTTAGAAGGGACTACAATGAGCAGTTCTTC
>few|TRBJ1-2|TRBD1|TRBV7-2
CASDWRDRSFNYGYTF
TGTGCCAGCGATTGGAGGGACAGGTCCTTTAACTATGGCTACACCTTC
>.|TRBJ1-5|.|TRBV18
CASSPGQAGNQPQHF
TGTGCCAGCTCACCAGGCCAGGCAGGGAACCAGCCCCAGCATTTT
>.|TRBJ2-3|TRBD1|TRBV5-1
CASSPRQGWSDTQYF
TGCGCCAGCAGCCCCCGACAGGGATGGTCAGATACGCAGTATTTT
>.|TRBJ2-5|.|TRBV5-1
CASSLGNQETQYF
TGCGCCAGCAGCTTGGGGAACCAAGAGACCCAGTACTTC
>.|TRBJ2-5|.|TRBV6-6
CASSYGKETQYF
TGTGCCAGCAGTTACGGAAAAGAGACCCAGTACTTC
>.|TRBJ2-1|TRBD1|TRBV19
CASSGTGAYNEQFF
TGTGCCAGTAGCGGGACAGGGGCATACAATGAGCAGTTCTTC
>.|TRBJ1-5|.|TRBV24-1
CATSNALDGDQPQHF
TGTGCCACCAGTAATGCATTGGACGGAGATCAGCCCCAGCATTTT
>.|TRBJ2-3|.|TRBV2
CASSSTGDTQYF
TGTGCCAGCAGCAGTACAGGAGATACGCAGTATTTT
>.|TRBJ2-5|.|TRBV5-1
CASSPEGETQYF
TGCGCCAGCAGCCCGGAGGGGGAGACCCAGTACTTC
>few|TRBJ2-3|TRBD2|TRBV19
CASGAGGTDTQYF
TGTGCCAGTGGGGCGGGGGGCACAGATACGCAGTATTTT
>.|TRBJ2-1|.|TRBV5-4
CASSPRQGGTLSSYNEQFF
TGTGCCAGCAGTCCCAGACAGGGAGGGACCTTAAGCTCCTACAATGAGCAGTTCTTC
>.|TRBJ1-1|TRBD1|TRBV28
CASSHTRTGRMNTEAFF
TGTGCCAGCAGTCATACGAGGACAGGGAGAATGAACACTGAAGCTTTCTTT
>.|TRBJ2-5|.|TRBV6-2/TRBV6-3
CASSHRRGFRGETQYF
TGTGCCAGCAGTCATCGTAGGGGATTTCGAGGGGAGACCCAGTACTTC
>few|TRBJ1-1|.|TRBV11-2
CASSLRATGTRNTEAFF
TGTGCCAGCAGCTTGAGGGCCACCGGGACAAGGAACACTGAAGCTTTCTTT